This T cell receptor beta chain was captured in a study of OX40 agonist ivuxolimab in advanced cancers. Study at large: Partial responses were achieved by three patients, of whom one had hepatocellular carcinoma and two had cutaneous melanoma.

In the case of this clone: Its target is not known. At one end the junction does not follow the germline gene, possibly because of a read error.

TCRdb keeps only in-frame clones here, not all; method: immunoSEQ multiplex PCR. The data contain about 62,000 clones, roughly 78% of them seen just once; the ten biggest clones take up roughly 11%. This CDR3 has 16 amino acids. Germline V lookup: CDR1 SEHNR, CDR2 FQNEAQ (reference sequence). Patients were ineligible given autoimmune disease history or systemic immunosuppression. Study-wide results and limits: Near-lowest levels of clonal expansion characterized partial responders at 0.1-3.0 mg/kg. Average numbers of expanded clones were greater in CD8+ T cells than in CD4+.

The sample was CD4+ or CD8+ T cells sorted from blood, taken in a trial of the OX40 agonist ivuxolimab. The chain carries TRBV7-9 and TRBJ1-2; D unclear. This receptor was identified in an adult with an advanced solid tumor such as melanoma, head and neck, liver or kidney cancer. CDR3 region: CASSQNSEAVNYGYTF. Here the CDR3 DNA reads TGCGCCAGCAGCCAGAACTCAGAGGCGGTTAACTATGGCTACACCTTC.